The clone carrying this T cell receptor (beta chain) was seen only a few times. V lost 4 bases and J 6 bases, leaving 13 bases between the germline ends. CDR3 length: 14 residues. These data are taken from a study of blood T cells in healthy people across ages. A sample-barcoded 5' primer and a J-beta primer mix were used in a second PCR of roughly 7 to 11 cycles. MiXCR was run by TCRdb on the 5' RACE reads, yielding one entry per CDR3 protein. The sample has 270,000 or so distinct CDR3 sequences, around 30% seen once; the top ten hold 29%. This receptor was obtained from a woman aged 70-85 years in good health. The chain recombines TRBV12-3 or TRBV12-4 with TRBJ1-5, with D possibly matching TRBD1 (6 bases). Sequenced: blood. CDR3 nucleotide sequence: TGTGCCAGCAGTTACACAGGGCCCCCTCAGCCCCAGCATTTT. Protein sequence: CASSYTGPPQPQHF.